The 21 T cell receptor beta chains below come from one sample, sequenced in a study of siplizumab effects on memory and regulatory T cells. Profiled with immunoSEQ multiplex PCR; TCRdb holds only in-frame clones, not every one. The table includes 99,000 or so clones, about 93% detected once. The specimen sequenced was CD4+ T cells sorted from blood. These receptors all stem from a human donor in good health.

This sequence joins TRBV27 and TRBJ1-5, with unresolved D. Germline CDR1 MNHEY, CDR2 SMNVEV (reference sequence). The CDR3 runs to 15 residues. With 6 bases removed from V and 5 bases from J, the gap between germline ends came to 17 bases. The CDR3 region is CASSQKWGGDQPQHF. CDR3 DNA sequence: TGTGCCAGCAGCCAGAAGTGGGGTGGTGATCAGCCCCAGCATTTT.

This rearrangement joins TRBV5-1 to TRBJ1-1; tentative D call: TRBD1 (6 bases). Trimming stripped 7 bases from V and 6 bases from J, with 13 bases between. The CDR3 is made up of 12 amino acids. Germline values: CDR1 SGHRS, CDR2 YFSETQ. The DNA for the CDR3 is TGCGCCAGCGAAGACGGGGGCGCTGAAGCTTTCTTT. Amino acids: CASEDGGAEAFF.

The chain combines TRBV5-1 with TRBJ2-3; weak D call: TRBD1 (6 bases). Germline assignment: CDR1 SGHRS and CDR2 YFSETQ. V shed 0 bases and J shed 4 bases, with 9 bases lying between them. The CDR3 has 14 residues. CDR3 amino acids: CASSLGNRADTQYF. The CDR3 DNA reads as TGCGCCAGCAGCTTGGGTAACAGGGCAGATACGCAGTATTTT.

The V call is TRBV10-3, the J call TRBJ1-1; no reliable D call. The CDR3 is made up of 13 amino acids. Trimming removed 0 bases at V and 3 bases at J, with 5 bases between. CDR1 and CDR2 from the germline V gene are ENHRY and SYGVKD. CDR3 sequence: CAISESSDTEAFF. The CDR3 bases are TGTGCCATCAGTGAGTCGTCGGACACTGAAGCTTTCTTT.

The chain combines TRBV6-6 with TRBJ2-7, with D unclear. CDR1 is MNHNY and CDR2 is SVGAGI in the germline V gene (reference sequence). Trimming shortened V by 4 bases and J by 5 bases, and 15 bases separated the two germline ends. CDR3 size: 14 residues. The CDR3 loop reads CASSFTDPAHEQYF. The DNA for the CDR3 is TGTGCCAGCAGTTTCACGGACCCTGCCCACGAGCAGTACTTC.

CDR3 protein: CASSRTFRDTQYF. CDR3 DNA: TGTGCCAGCAGCCGCACTTTCAGGGATACGCAGTATTTT. The chain uses TRBV7-3 and TRBJ2-3, with D hard to call. This CDR3 is 13 amino acids long. The ends were cut back, 5 bases at V and 6 bases at J, with 12 bases in the middle. Germline V gives CDR1 SGHTA, CDR2 FQGTGA.

This clone was detected a few times. The chain links TRBV30 to TRBJ1-1; the D is unclear. Trimming removed 2 bases at V and 2 bases at J, with 9 bases between. Germline loops: CDR1 GTSNPN, CDR2 SVGIG (reference sequence). The CDR3 is 13 amino acids. This CDR3 is CAWSRSVNTEAFF. For the CDR3, the DNA is TGTGCCTGGAGTCGGTCGGTCAACACTGAAGCTTTCTTT.

This clone has only one observation. V is TRBV19 and J is TRBJ2-3; TRBD1 might be the D (6 bases). Trimming pared 4 bases from V and 5 bases from J, leaving 13 bases between. The germline gives CDR1 LNHDA, CDR2 SQIVND (reference sequence). This CDR3 comprises 14 residues. The CDR3 loop is CASSRGLVGDTQYF. DNA of the CDR3: TGTGCCAGTAGTAGGGGGCTTGTTGGAGATACGCAGTATTTT.

This chain uses TRBV7-3 with TRBJ1-2; 7 bases match TRBD1. There are 13 residues in the CDR3. Germline lookup yields CDR1 SGHTA and CDR2 FQGTGA. V dropped 5 bases and J dropped 4; count of bases not matched to a gene: 4. The chain's CDR3 is CASSPGTAYGYTF. CDR3 sequence (DNA): TGTGCCAGCAGCCCCGGGACAGCCTATGGCTACACCTTC.

The chain combines TRBV11-3 with TRBJ2-1; D uncertain. V shed 1 base and J shed 5 bases, with 6 bases lying between them. The germline V gene encodes CDR1 SGHNT and CDR2 YENEEA. CDR3 size: 13 residues. DNA for the CDR3: TGTGCCAGCAGCTTAGCCATCGACAATGAGCAGTTCTTC. As protein: CASSLAIDNEQFF.

The V gene is TRBV30, the J gene TRBJ1-5, with D unresolved. The V end was cut by 3 bases, the J end by 7 bases, with 13 bases between. This CDR3 comprises 13 residues. The germline V gene encodes CDR1 GTSNPN and CDR2 SVGIG (reference sequence). The CDR3 coding sequence is TGTGCCTGGAGCCATGGGGATATGCAGCCCCAGCATTTT. Translation gives CAWSHGDMQPQHF. The entire variable domain, with the rest obtained from reference TRBV30 and TRBJ1-5, is as follows: SQTIHQWPATLVQPVGSPLSLECTVEGTSNPNLYWYRQAAGRGLQLLFYSVGIGQISSEVPQNLSASRPQDRQFILSSKKLLLSDSGFYLCAWSHGDMQPQHFGDGTRLSIL.

This rearrangement joins TRBV4-1 to TRBJ1-3; D is uncertain. The CDR3 length is 17 residues. V lost 2 bases to trimming and J lost 0 bases, with 14 bases between them. Germline assignment: CDR1 MGHRA and CDR2 YSYEKL. CDR3: CASSQFPHKSSGNTIYF. The CDR3 DNA is TGCGCCAGCAGCCAATTCCCGCACAAGAGCTCTGGAAACACCATATATTTT.

This chain links TRBV27 with TRBJ2-7; 9 positions agree with TRBD1. The CDR3 covers 14 residues. CDR1 and CDR2 from the germline V gene are MNHEY and SMNVEV (reference sequence). J lost 5 bases, V lost 8 bases, and 10 bases had no gene match. The CDR3 loop reads CASFSGTGLNEQYF. CDR3 DNA sequence: TGTGCCAGCTTCTCCGGGACAGGGTTAAACGAGCAGTACTTC.

The CDR3 loop reads CASSGTGGGYTF. As DNA, the CDR3 is TGTGCCAGCAGCGGGACAGGGGGCGGCTACACCTTC. The J gene is TRBJ1-2, the V gene TRBV11-2, with TRBD1 matching over 12 bases. J was trimmed by 8 bases and V by 5 bases; bases with no gene match: 0. Looked up from germline, CDR1 is SGHAT and CDR2 is FQNNGV. This CDR3 region has 12 residues.

The chain carries TRBV11-3 and TRBJ2-3; 10 bases align to TRBD2. Germline V lookup: CDR1 SGHNT, CDR2 YENEEA. Trimming cost V 1 base and J 1 base; bases outside gene matches: 2. This CDR3 spans 16 amino acids. The CDR3 DNA is TGTGCCAGCAGCTTAGGAGGGACTAGCGGCACAGATACGCAGTATTTT. It translates to CASSLGGTSGTDTQYF.

The CDR3 reads CASSSSGTGYGYTF. The CDR3 region has the DNA TGTGCCAGCAGCTCATCCGGGACGGGCTATGGCTACACCTTC. This sequence joins TRBV5-4 and TRBJ1-2, with D perhaps TRBD1 (5 bases). The germline gives CDR1 SGHNT, CDR2 YYREEE (reference sequence). CDR3 length: 14 residues. Trimming pared 3 bases from V and 4 bases from J, leaving 13 bases between.

This chain links TRBV18 with TRBJ2-2; D not certain. This CDR3 is built from 15 residues. Per germline, CDR1 KGHSH and CDR2 LQKENI. Trimming took off 0 bases at V and 0 bases at J, with 5 bases between the two ends. The CDR3: CASSPPATNTGELFF. The CDR3 region has the DNA TGTGCCAGCTCACCACCGGCGACGAACACCGGGGAGCTGTTTTTT.

The V and J genes are TRBV5-4 and TRBJ2-5, with D possibly called TRBD1 or TRBD2 (5 bases each). Germline lookup yields CDR1 SGHNT and CDR2 YYREEE (reference sequence). V was trimmed by 0 bases and J by 4 bases, leaving 16 bases between them. The CDR3 sequence is 16 residues long. The CDR3 DNA is TGTGCCAGCAGCTTGGATTGGGACCTGAGAGGAGAGACCCAGTACTTC. It encodes CASSLDWDLRGETQYF. Drawing the rest from reference TRBV5-4 and TRBJ2-5, the complete variable domain is ETGVTQSPTHLIKTRGQQVTLRCSSQSGHNTVSWYQQALGQGPQFIFQYYREEENGRGNFPPRFSGLQFPNYSSELNVNALELDDSALYLCASSLDWDLRGETQYFGPGTRLLVL.

V and J are TRBV18 and TRBJ2-5; 10 nucleotides line up with TRBD2. With V trimmed by 3 bases and J by 2 bases, 12 bases remained unmatched. There are 18 residues in the CDR3. Germline CDR1 reads KGHSH; CDR2 reads LQKENI. CDR3 region: CASSPLSPRTSGQETQYF. The CDR3 DNA follows: TGTGCCAGCTCACCTTTATCTCCCCGGACTAGCGGACAAGAGACCCAGTACTTC.

This clone appeared a single time. The chain links TRBV7-3 to TRBJ2-1; D possibly uses TRBD1 or TRBD2 (5 bases each). In germline, CDR1 is SGHTA, CDR2 FQGTGA. The V end lost 6 bases, the J end lost 2 bases, and 17 bases lay between the germline ends. This CDR3 comprises 16 residues. DNA of the CDR3: TGTGCCAGCAGACGTACCCCGGGACCCACCTACAATGAGCAGTTCTTC. Translated, it gives CASRRTPGPTYNEQFF.

The chain has TRBV19 and TRBJ2-2, with 9 bases that match TRBD1. The CDR3 has 14 amino acids. Trimming at V came to 6 bases and at J to 7 bases, leaving 6 bases not matched to a gene. The germline V gene encodes CDR1 LNHDA and CDR2 SQIVND (reference sequence). The CDR3 DNA sequence: TGTGCCAGTAGGCCGGGACAGGGAGACGGGGAGCTGTTTTTT. Translating gives CASRPGQGDGELFF.